The clone carrying this T cell receptor beta chain was observed at least ten times. The antigen is undetermined. This specimen comes from a study of T-cell reconstitution after alpha-beta-depleted transplantation in children. Study-wide results and limits: Most T-cell counts and diversity one year after the transplant came from T cells that were newly produced. Reported findings indicate that, about two months after transplant, alpha-beta T cells came from several hundred expanded clones, which were derived from non-depleted graft cells. At day 60, the high TCRbeta diversity found in some patients originated from recipient T cells and thymic progenitors that had survived.

The CDR3 has 15 amino acids. With 5 bases removed from V and 4 bases from J, the gap between germline ends came to 18 bases. CDR1 is SGHTA and CDR2 is FQGNSA in the germline V gene. The library targeted TCRbeta and was prepared with unique molecular identifiers. From the PCR reads, TCRdb called clonotypes with MiXCR, one entry per CDR3 protein. The repertoire holds about 600,000 distinct CDR3 sequences, under 25% seen once, with roughly 13% in the top ten. The rearrangement joins TRBV7-2 to TRBJ2-7, with a tentative D call TRBD1 (6 bases). This receptor was obtained from a boy under two years old who had a stem cell transplant for acute myeloid leukemia, so the T cells may come from the graft donor. The material was PBMCs, mostly from graft donor cells, obtained 360 days after TCRalphabeta/CD19-depleted stem cell transplant. CDR3 DNA sequence: TGTGCCAGCAGCCCACAACAGGGAATGATATACGAGCAGTACTTC. It is translated as CASSPQQGMIYEQYF.